This entry concerns a single T cell receptor (beta chain). V lost 1 base, J lost 3 bases, and 15 bases lay in between. This CDR3 spans 16 amino acids. Germline CDR1 and CDR2: SEHNR and FQNEAQ (reference sequence). This specimen belongs to a study of blood T cell repertoires in COVID-19. Study as a whole: COVID-19 samples, acute and convalescent, were from the United States, Italy and Spain. Sources were T cells, B-cell-depleted T cells, or PBMCs; the material itself was cDNA or gDNA.

Original data processing: Nucleated cell counts were estimated from reference gene primer amplification. Sequenced by immunoSEQ multiplex PCR; TCRdb stores in-frame clones only, minus some. That table gives V, J and clone size, and the DNA gave D and trimming. The data show a few hundred thousand clones, around 88% seen once. Seattle cases were enrolled at active infection and followed longitudinally. The J gene is TRBJ1-1, the V gene TRBV7-9; maybe TRBD1 (6 bases). This clonotype originated in a woman between 70 and 85 years old with COVID-19, enrolled during active disease. Sequencing was carried out using peripheral blood. CDR3 in DNA: TGTGCCAGCAGCTTAGAGGGTGGGTACAGGGACACTGAAGCTTTCTTT. This codes for CASSLEGGYRDTEAFF.